The 28 T cell receptor beta chains reported below all come from one sample, sequenced in a study of T cell repertoires in cytomegalovirus infection. In TCRdb, the reads were re-called with MiXCR into one record per CDR3 protein. Among approximately 200,000 distinct CDR3 sequences listed, 22% were seen once. The sequenced sample consisted of CD8+ T cells from PBMCs. The receptor source for this set is a human donor in good health (CMV status not recorded). Some clones in this sample may be carry-over from other donors' samples.

This clonotype was counted a few times. The chain links TRBV4-2 to TRBJ1-5; D call uncertain. Per the germline V gene, CDR1 is LGHNA and CDR2 is YNFKEQ. Trimming took off 1 base at V and 5 bases at J, with 9 bases between the two ends. The CDR3 runs to 14 residues. The CDR3 region has the DNA TGTGCCAGCAGCCAAGCGACCGTAGATCAGCCCCAGCATTTT. This gives the protein CASSQATVDQPQHF.

The chain uses TRBV19 and TRBJ2-7; 12 positions agree with TRBD1. V lost 5 bases and J lost 1; bases outside the gene matches: 6. Germline loops: CDR1 LNHDA, CDR2 SQIVND (reference sequence). CDR3 size: 16 residues. CDR3 region: CASSPGQGARSYEQYF. CDR3 coding DNA: TGTGCCAGTAGTCCGGGACAGGGGGCTAGATCCTACGAGCAGTACTTC.

V is TRBV29-1 and J is TRBJ2-1; 8 bases match TRBD2. Germline CDR1 and CDR2: SQVTM and ANQGSEA. CDR3 length: 13 amino acids. The ends lost 3 bases at V and 8 bases at J; junction bases unmatched: 6. CDR3 DNA sequence: TGCAGCGTTGAGCCCCGGACTAGCTATGAGCAGTTCTTC. It translates to CSVEPRTSYEQFF.

In its sample, this clonotype was seen a few times. The chain uses TRBV24-1 and TRBJ2-1; the match to TRBD1 covers 8 bases. The CDR3 is made up of 16 amino acids. Germline CDR1 and CDR2: KGHDR and SFDVKD. The V and J ends lost 4 bases and 4 bases, in that order; junction bases with no gene match: 8. The DNA of the CDR3 is TGTGCCACCAGTGACCTGGACAGGGCTGGTTACAATGAGCAGTTCTTC. As protein: CATSDLDRAGYNEQFF.

The chain employs TRBV19 and TRBJ2-1, with 8 nucleotides matching TRBD2. CDR3 length: 15 residues. Germline V gene sequence: CDR1 LNHDA, CDR2 SQIVND (reference sequence). The J segment lost 4 bases and the V segment lost 0 bases, leaving 2 bases of the junction unmatched. CDR3 nucleotide sequence: TGTGCCAGTAGTATAGATAGCGGGGTTTACAATGAGCAGTTCTTC. It yields the protein CASSIDSGVYNEQFF.

V is TRBV6-1 and J is TRBJ1-1; D gene unclear. Trimming took off 2 bases at V and 5 bases at J, with 9 bases between the two ends. Germline V gives CDR1 MNHNS, CDR2 SASEGT. CDR3 size: 13 residues. CDR3 sequence reads: CASSEWGETEAFF. The CDR3 DNA is TGTGCCAGCAGTGAATGGGGAGAGACTGAAGCTTTCTTT.

The V gene is TRBV27, the J gene TRBJ1-2; tentative D call: TRBD1 (6 bases). V was cut by 8 bases and J by 8 bases, with 21 bases left in between. The CDR3 contains 14 residues. Germline V CDR1 and CDR2: MNHEY, SMNVEV (reference sequence). Written as DNA, the CDR3 is TGTGCCAGCTTCGGGGGCCAGGCTCACGGGGGCTACACCTTC. Encoded protein: CASFGGQAHGGYTF.

This chain links TRBV9 with TRBJ1-2; unclear D gene. The V gene lost 0 bases and the J gene lost 4 bases, with 10 bases spanning the gap. The CDR3 extends over 14 amino acids. Germline V gene data show CDR1 as SGDLS and CDR2 as YYNGEE. The CDR3 protein is CASSVDPEGYGYTF. The CDR3, as DNA: TGTGCCAGCAGCGTAGACCCGGAAGGCTATGGCTACACCTTC.

This clonotype was seen more than once but under ten times. This rearrangement joins TRBV6-2 or TRBV6-3 to TRBJ1-5; D is ambiguous. V was cut by 5 bases and J by 6 bases, with 14 bases left in between. CDR1 is MNHEY, CDR2 SVGEGT, per germline. The CDR3 sequence is 14 residues long. As DNA, the CDR3 is TGTGCCAGCAGTCTCGAGGGCAGGTTTCAGCCCCAGCATTTT. This translates into CASSLEGRFQPQHF.

Written as DNA, the CDR3 is TGCAGTGCTAGTGATAGAGTTAGCTCCTACAATGAGCAGTTCTTC. Its translation is CSASDRVSSYNEQFF. The V gene is TRBV20-1, the J gene TRBJ2-1; D is unclear. The CDR3 runs to 15 residues. From germline, CDR1 is DFQATT and CDR2 SNEGSKA (reference sequence). The V gene lost 3 bases and the J gene lost 0 bases, with 12 bases spanning the gap.

This clonotype was found many times. The V gene is TRBV7-9, the J gene TRBJ1-3; D possibly corresponds to TRBD1 (5 bases). V was shortened by 1 base and J by 0 bases, with 10 bases between the two germline ends. CDR3 length: 16 residues. Germline V gives CDR1 SEHNR, CDR2 FQNEAQ (reference sequence). The CDR3 DNA reads TGTGCCAGCAGCTTAGTGATGGACACCTCTGGAAACACCATATATTTT. Encoded protein: CASSLVMDTSGNTIYF.

Worth noting for this clonotype: Just one base apart from a much larger clone, this may be a read error. The chain has TRBV7-2 and TRBJ2-3; D is perhaps TRBD1 or TRBD2 (6 bases each). V was pared by 5 bases and J by 0 bases, with 24 bases between. Germline CDR1 SGHTA, CDR2 FQGNSA. This CDR3 has 19 amino acids. The CDR3 protein is CASSPSTSRGPTSTDTQYF. CDR3 DNA: TGTGCCAGCAGCCCCTCTACTAGCAGGGGCCCCACTAGCACAGATACGCAGTATTTT.

The chain uses TRBV27 and TRBJ2-7, with a tentative D call TRBD2 (6 bases). The CDR3 has 14 residues. V dropped 6 bases and J dropped 2 bases, with 14 bases sitting between them. From germline, CDR1 is MNHEY and CDR2 SMNVEV (reference sequence). The CDR3 region is CASSSGTWAYEQYF. In DNA, the CDR3 is TGTGCCAGCAGCTCCGGGACTTGGGCCTACGAGCAGTACTTC.

There are many counts of this clonotype. The CDR3 DNA follows: TGTGCCAGCAGTTTAGGGACAGAAATCCAAGAGACCCAGTACTTC. Protein product: CASSLGTEIQETQYF. This chain joins TRBV28 and TRBJ2-5, with 7 bases aligning to TRBD1. The length of the CDR3 is 15 residues. V lost 2 bases, J lost 1 base, and 4 bases stayed unmatched. CDR1 and CDR2 from the germline V gene are MDHEN and SYDVKM.

This rearrangement joins TRBV6-6 to TRBJ2-1; a weak D match, TRBD2 (5 bases). CDR1 MNHNY and CDR2 SVGAGI come from the germline V gene (reference sequence). The CDR3 has 17 amino acids. Trimming left V 4 bases short and J 3 bases short, with 19 bases between. The CDR3 nucleotides read TGTGCCAGCAGTTCCTCGGGCCCTGCGGGCTTCTACAATGAGCAGTTCTTC. This gives the protein CASSSSGPAGFYNEQFF.

The rearrangement uses TRBV6-5 and TRBJ2-1, with no clear D. Germline CDR1 is MNHEY and CDR2 is SVGAGI. This CDR3 has 15 amino acids. With 0 bases removed from V and 2 bases from J, the gap between germline ends came to 8 bases. CDR3 in DNA: TGTGCCAGCAGTTACTCGGCCAGCGCCTACAATGAGCAGTTCTTC. Translated, it gives CASSYSASAYNEQFF.

The chain has TRBV12-3 or TRBV12-4 and TRBJ2-7; a possible D gene is TRBD1 (5 bases). V was clipped by 5 bases and J by 2 bases, with 7 bases between them. There are 12 residues in the CDR3. CDR3 DNA: TGTGCCAGCAGTCAGACAGCCTACGAGCAGTACTTC. This gives the protein CASSQTAYEQYF.

The chain links TRBV20-1 to TRBJ1-1, with TRBD1 as a possible D gene (5 bases). The germline V and J ends were trimmed by 3 bases and 0 bases, with 11 bases remaining between them. The germline V gene has CDR1 DFQATT and CDR2 SNEGSKA (reference sequence). This CDR3 region has 14 residues. The CDR3 spells CSARQGSLNTEAFF. CDR3 in DNA: TGCAGTGCTAGGCAGGGCAGTCTGAACACTGAAGCTTTCTTT.

This clonotype was seen only a few times. The chain links TRBV6-6 to TRBJ2-4, with D unclear. CDR1 is MNHNY and CDR2 is SVGAGI in the germline V gene (reference sequence). V was shortened by 0 bases and J by 0 bases, with 12 bases between the two germline ends. This CDR3 is built from 17 residues. CDR3 nucleotide sequence: TGTGCCAGCAGTTACTCGATCAGTGGATTAGCCAAAAACATTCAGTACTTC. The encoded protein is CASSYSISGLAKNIQYF.

The genes are TRBV19 and TRBJ1-1; D not resolved. Trimming removed 3 bases at V and 0 bases at J, with 8 bases between. Germline lookup yields CDR1 LNHDA and CDR2 SQIVND (reference sequence). The CDR3 spans 14 residues. This CDR3 is CASSMGQVNTEAFF. Written as DNA, the CDR3 is TGTGCCAGTAGTATGGGCCAGGTGAACACTGAAGCTTTCTTT. Together with reference TRBV19 and TRBJ1-1, the CDR3 gives the full variable domain: DGGITQSPKYLFRKEGQNVTLSCEQNLNHDAMYWYRQDPGQGLRLIYYSQIVNDFQKGDIAEGYSVSREKKESFPLTVTSAQKNPTAFYLCASSMGQVNTEAFFGQGTRLTVV.

The chain recombines TRBV4-2 with TRBJ2-7; weak D call: TRBD2 (6 bases). CDR1 LGHNA and CDR2 YNFKEQ come from the germline V gene. There are 14 residues in the CDR3. V was clipped by 2 bases and J by 6 bases, with 14 bases between them. CDR3 loop: CASSQRRGNFEQYF. The DNA for the CDR3 is TGTGCCAGCAGCCAAAGGAGGGGAAACTTCGAGCAGTACTTC.

This clonotype was counted a few times. The rearrangement joins TRBV28 to TRBJ1-1, with 7 bases aligning to TRBD1. Trimming removed 9 bases from V and 0 bases from J; junction bases left unmatched: 10. This CDR3 is built from 15 residues. CDR1 and CDR2 (germline): MDHEN, SYDVKM. CDR3 bases: TGTGCCAGTAGAGACAGGGAAGGCATGAACACTGAAGCTTTCTTT. Protein: CASRDREGMNTEAFF.

The rearrangement joins TRBV19 to TRBJ1-1; D is undetermined. This CDR3 has 15 amino acids. Germline V gene sequence: CDR1 LNHDA, CDR2 SQIVND (reference sequence). With 7 bases removed from V and 4 bases from J, the gap between germline ends came to 19 bases. In DNA form, the CDR3 reads TGTGCCAGTACGCCAGGTCGTTTGGGGAGCACTGAAGCTTTCTTT. This codes for CASTPGRLGSTEAFF. Variable domain in full (rest from reference TRBV19 and TRBJ1-1): DGGITQSPKYLFRKEGQNVTLSCEQNLNHDAMYWYRQDPGQGLRLIYYSQIVNDFQKGDIAEGYSVSREKKESFPLTVTSAQKNPTAFYLCASTPGRLGSTEAFFGQGTRLTVV.

A few counts support this clonotype. This chain uses TRBV7-8 with TRBJ2-5; no definite D call. Germline CDR1 is SGHVS and CDR2 is FQNEAQ. V lost 5 bases and J 0 bases, leaving 13 bases between the germline ends. This CDR3 is 15 amino acids long. The CDR3 DNA follows: TGTGCCAGCAGCACCGGACCGTCTTACCAAGAGACCCAGTACTTC. Protein product: CASSTGPSYQETQYF.

The chain is built from TRBV7-9 and TRBJ2-1, with D perhaps given as TRBD1 or TRBD2 (5 bases each). The CDR3 is 13 amino acids. The germline CDR1 and CDR2 sequences are SEHNR and FQNEAQ (reference sequence). The V gene lost 3 bases and the J gene lost 6 bases, with 9 bases spanning the gap. The CDR3 DNA sequence: TGTGCCAGCAGCTTTGAGGGGTTCAATGAGCAGTTCTTC. Protein: CASSFEGFNEQFF.

There are many counts of this clonotype. The chain combines TRBV7-6 with TRBJ1-5; no clear D. The CDR3 is 13 residues long. CDR1 is SGHVS, CDR2 FNYEAQ, per germline. Trimming removed 3 bases from V and 3 bases from J, with 6 bases in between. CDR3 protein: CASSLGFNQPQHF. The CDR3 DNA reads TGTGCCAGCAGCTTGGGTTTCAATCAGCCCCAGCATTTT.

This clonotype was counted between two and nine times. CDR3 protein: CSGAGTPHEQFF. CDR3 in DNA: TGCAGCGGCGCCGGGACCCCACATGAGCAGTTCTTC. This chain joins TRBV29-1 and TRBJ2-1; TRBD1 or TRBD2 may be the D gene (5 bases each). V shed 7 bases and J shed 8 bases, with 15 bases lying between them. Germline loops: CDR1 SQVTM, CDR2 ANQGSEA. The CDR3 sequence is 12 residues long.

The chain has TRBV28 and TRBJ2-5, with TRBD1 matching over 7 bases. Germline V gives CDR1 MDHEN, CDR2 SYDVKM. V lost 6 bases and J lost 3; bases outside the gene matches: 13. This CDR3 region has 16 residues. CDR3 region: CASRTFTGVSEETQYF. CDR3 coding DNA: TGTGCCAGCAGGACCTTCACAGGGGTGTCGGAAGAGACCCAGTACTTC.